This T cell receptor beta chain was retrieved from a study of early stage breast cancer tumors. Study summary: Seven to nine ER+/PR+/HER2- tumors were invasive ductal; a few were invasive lobular. Each sample averaged approximately 10-fold read coverage. Study-wide points: In most of the 16 patients, blood comparison separated tumor from normal breast. Compared with adjacent normal breast, tumors showed about 2.5-fold denser, more clonal T cells.

Between the trimmed V and J ends, which lost 1 base and 2 bases, there was a span of 13 bases. The CDR3 totals 16 residues. CDR1 is MGHRA, CDR2 YSYEKL, per germline. Sequencing was performed with immunoSEQ multiplex PCR; in TCRdb, only in-frame clones are kept and a portion is missing. The sample lists about 46,000 clones; just under 80% were seen once. Note on this clone: The target antigen is unknown.

The sequence was obtained from a person in their 40s with breast cancer. This chain uses TRBV4-1 with TRBJ2-3, with D unclear. The sequencing sample was made of blood. DNA of the CDR3: TGCGCCAGCAGCCAAGTAGTCAGCGCGCACACAGATACGCAGTATTTT. It yields the protein CASSQVVSAHTDTQYF.